These 3 T cell receptor beta chains came from one sample sequenced in a study of shared clonotypes between healthy human individuals. Data came from immunoSEQ multiplex PCR; TCRdb stores just in-frame clones and leaves some out. Here the sample spans some 320,000 clones, roughly 84% being singletons. The source material was memory CD8+ T cells sorted from blood. Subset noted: CD45RO+ cells pooled with CCR7-negative TemRA cells. The receptors originated from a man between 18 and 29 years old in good health.

This chain uses TRBV19 with TRBJ2-1; D not resolved. CDR3 length equals 12 residues. CDR1 LNHDA and CDR2 SQIVND come from the germline V gene (reference sequence). With 5 bases removed from V and 4 bases from J, the gap between germline ends came to 6 bases. The CDR3: CASSLTYNEQFF. As DNA, the CDR3 is TGTGCCAGTAGTCTCACATACAATGAGCAGTTCTTC.

In its sample, this clone was seen once. V and J are TRBV14 and TRBJ2-5; no firm D call. The CDR3 length is 15 residues. Per the germline V gene, CDR1 is SGHDN and CDR2 is FVKESK. The V end was cut by 0 bases, the J end by 1 base, with 9 bases between. The CDR3 reads CASSQDWRFQETQYF. The CDR3 bases are TGTGCCAGCAGCCAAGATTGGCGTTTCCAAGAGACCCAGTACTTC.

As regards this clone: The junction departs from germline at one end; a sequencing error may be responsible. The chain recombines TRBV5-6 with TRBJ2-5; D is unclear. Per germline, CDR1 SGHDT and CDR2 YYEEEE. This CDR3 comprises 12 residues. CDR3 in amino acids: CASSWAGRTQYF. In DNA form, the CDR3 reads TGTGCCAGTAGCTGGGCCGGGCGGACCCAGTACTTC.